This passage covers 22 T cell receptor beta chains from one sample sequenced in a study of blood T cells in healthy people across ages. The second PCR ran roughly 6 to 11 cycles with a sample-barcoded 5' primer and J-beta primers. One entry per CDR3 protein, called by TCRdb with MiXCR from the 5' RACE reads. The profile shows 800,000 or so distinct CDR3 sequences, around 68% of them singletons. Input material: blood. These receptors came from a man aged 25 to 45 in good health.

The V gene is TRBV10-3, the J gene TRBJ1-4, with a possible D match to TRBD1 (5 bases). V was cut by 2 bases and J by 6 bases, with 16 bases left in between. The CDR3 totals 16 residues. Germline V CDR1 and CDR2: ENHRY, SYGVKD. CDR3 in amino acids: CAISETPPGRDEKLFF. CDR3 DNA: TGTGCCATCAGTGAGACCCCACCAGGGAGGGATGAAAAACTGTTTTTT.

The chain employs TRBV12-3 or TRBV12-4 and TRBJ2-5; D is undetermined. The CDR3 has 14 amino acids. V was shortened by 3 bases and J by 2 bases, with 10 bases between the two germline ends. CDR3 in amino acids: CASSFGLDQETQYF. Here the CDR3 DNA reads TGTGCCAGCAGTTTCGGGCTAGATCAAGAGACCCAGTACTTC.

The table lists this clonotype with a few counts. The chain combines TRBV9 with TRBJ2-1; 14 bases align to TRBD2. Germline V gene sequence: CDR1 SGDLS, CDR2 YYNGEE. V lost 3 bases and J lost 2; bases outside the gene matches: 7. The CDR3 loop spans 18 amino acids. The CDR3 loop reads CASSAGLAGAPPYNEQFF. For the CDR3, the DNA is TGTGCCAGCAGCGCGGGACTAGCGGGGGCCCCTCCCTACAATGAGCAGTTCTTC.

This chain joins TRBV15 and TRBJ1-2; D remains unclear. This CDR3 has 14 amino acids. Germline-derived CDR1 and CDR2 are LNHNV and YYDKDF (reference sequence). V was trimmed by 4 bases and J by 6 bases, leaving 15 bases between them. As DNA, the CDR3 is TGTGCCACCAGCACTACAAGTGGCGCGGATGGCTACACCTTC. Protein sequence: CATSTTSGADGYTF.

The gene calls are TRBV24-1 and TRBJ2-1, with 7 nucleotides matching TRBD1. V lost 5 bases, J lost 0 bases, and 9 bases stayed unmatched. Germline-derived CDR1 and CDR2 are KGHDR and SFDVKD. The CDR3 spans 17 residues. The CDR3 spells CATSAETGVDSYNEQFF. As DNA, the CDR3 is TGTGCCACCAGTGCCGAAACAGGGGTTGACTCCTACAATGAGCAGTTCTTC.

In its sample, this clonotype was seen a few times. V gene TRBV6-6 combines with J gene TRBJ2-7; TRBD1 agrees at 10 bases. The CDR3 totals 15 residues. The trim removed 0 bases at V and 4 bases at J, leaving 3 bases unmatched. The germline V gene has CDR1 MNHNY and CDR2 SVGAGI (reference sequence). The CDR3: CASSYSGQGKYEQYF. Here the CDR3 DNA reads TGTGCCAGCAGTTACTCGGGACAGGGGAAGTACGAGCAGTACTTC.

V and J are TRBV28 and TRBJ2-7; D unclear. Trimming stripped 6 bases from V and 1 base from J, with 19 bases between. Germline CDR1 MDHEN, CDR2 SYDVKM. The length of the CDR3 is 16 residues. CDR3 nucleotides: TGTGCCAGCAGCACCTCTGACGGGTTGGATTCCTACGAGCAGTACTTC. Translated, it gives CASSTSDGLDSYEQYF.

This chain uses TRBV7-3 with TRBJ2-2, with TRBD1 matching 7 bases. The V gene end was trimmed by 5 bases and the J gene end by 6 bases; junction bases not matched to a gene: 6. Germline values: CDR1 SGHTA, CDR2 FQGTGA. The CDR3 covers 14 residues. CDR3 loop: CASSLGQSPGELFF. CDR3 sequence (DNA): TGTGCCAGCAGCCTGGGACAGTCACCCGGGGAGCTGTTTTTT.

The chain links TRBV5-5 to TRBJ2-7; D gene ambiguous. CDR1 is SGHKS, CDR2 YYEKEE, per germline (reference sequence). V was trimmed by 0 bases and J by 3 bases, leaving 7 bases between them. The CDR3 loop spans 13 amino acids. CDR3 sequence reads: CASSLVILYEQYF. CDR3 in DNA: TGTGCCAGCAGCTTGGTAATACTCTACGAGCAGTACTTC.

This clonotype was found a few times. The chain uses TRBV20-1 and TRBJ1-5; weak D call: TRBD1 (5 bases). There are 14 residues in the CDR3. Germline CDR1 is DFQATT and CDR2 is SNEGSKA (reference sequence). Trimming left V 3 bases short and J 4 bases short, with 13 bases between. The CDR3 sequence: CSASAGTDNQPQHF. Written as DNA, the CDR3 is TGCAGTGCTAGTGCCGGGACCGATAATCAGCCCCAGCATTTT.

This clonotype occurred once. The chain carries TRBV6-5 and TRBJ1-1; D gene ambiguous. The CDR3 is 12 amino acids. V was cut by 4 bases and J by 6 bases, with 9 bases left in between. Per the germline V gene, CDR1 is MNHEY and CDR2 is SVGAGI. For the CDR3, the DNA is TGTGCCAGCAGTTCACCTGACGCTGAAGCTTTCTTT. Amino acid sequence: CASSSPDAEAFF.

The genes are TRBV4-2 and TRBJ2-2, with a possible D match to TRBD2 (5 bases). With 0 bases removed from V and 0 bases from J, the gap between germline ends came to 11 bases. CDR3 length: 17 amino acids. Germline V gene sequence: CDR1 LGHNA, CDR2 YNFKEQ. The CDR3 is CASSQDYGGSNTGELFF. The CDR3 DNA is TGTGCCAGCAGCCAAGATTATGGAGGCTCGAACACCGGGGAGCTGTTTTTT.

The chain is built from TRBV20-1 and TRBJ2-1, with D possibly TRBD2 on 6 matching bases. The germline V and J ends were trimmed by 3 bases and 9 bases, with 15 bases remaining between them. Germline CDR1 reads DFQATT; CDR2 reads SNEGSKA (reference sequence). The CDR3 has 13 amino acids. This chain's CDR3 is CSARFLEGGEQFF. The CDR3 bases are TGCAGTGCTAGGTTCCTGGAGGGCGGTGAGCAGTTCTTC.

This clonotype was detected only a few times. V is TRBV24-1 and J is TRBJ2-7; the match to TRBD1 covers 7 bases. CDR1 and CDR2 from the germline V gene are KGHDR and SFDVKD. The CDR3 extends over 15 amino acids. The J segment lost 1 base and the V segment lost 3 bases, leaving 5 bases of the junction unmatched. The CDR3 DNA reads TGTGCCACCAGTGATACCGGACAGGCATCCTACGAGCAGTACTTC. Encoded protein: CATSDTGQASYEQYF.

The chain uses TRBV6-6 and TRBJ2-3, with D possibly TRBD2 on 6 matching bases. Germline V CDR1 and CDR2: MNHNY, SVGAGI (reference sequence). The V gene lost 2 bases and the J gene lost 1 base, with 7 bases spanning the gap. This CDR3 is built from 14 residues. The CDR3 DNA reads TGTGCCAGCAGTTACCCGGGGGGCACAGATACGCAGTATTTT. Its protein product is CASSYPGGTDTQYF.

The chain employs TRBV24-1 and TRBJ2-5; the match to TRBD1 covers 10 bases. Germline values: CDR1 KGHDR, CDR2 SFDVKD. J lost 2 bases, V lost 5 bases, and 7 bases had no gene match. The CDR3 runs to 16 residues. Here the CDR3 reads CATSGRDRGLQETQYF. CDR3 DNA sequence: TGTGCCACCAGTGGTAGGGACAGGGGCCTTCAAGAGACCCAGTACTTC.

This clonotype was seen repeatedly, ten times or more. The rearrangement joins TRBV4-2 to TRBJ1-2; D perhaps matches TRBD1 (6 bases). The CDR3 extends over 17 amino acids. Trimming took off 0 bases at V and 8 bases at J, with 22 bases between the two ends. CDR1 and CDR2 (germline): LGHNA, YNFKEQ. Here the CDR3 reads CASSQDYEVGGMRGYTF. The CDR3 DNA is TGTGCCAGCAGCCAAGATTACGAGGTGGGGGGCATGAGGGGCTACACCTTC.

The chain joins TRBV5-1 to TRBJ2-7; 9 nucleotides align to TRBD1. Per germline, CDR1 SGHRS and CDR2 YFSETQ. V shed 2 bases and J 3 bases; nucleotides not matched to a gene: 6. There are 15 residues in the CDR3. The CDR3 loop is CASSFLTGGSYEQYF. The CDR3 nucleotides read TGCGCCAGCAGCTTTTTAACAGGGGGCAGCTACGAGCAGTACTTC.

This CDR3 is CASRTGVTTTEAFF. DNA for the CDR3: TGTGCCAGCAGGACAGGGGTTACAACCACTGAAGCTTTCTTT. V and J are TRBV6-2 or TRBV6-3 and TRBJ1-1; the match to TRBD1 covers 8 bases. The CDR3 has 14 residues. Per the germline V gene, CDR1 is MNHEY and CDR2 is SVGEGT. The trim removed 6 bases at V and 4 bases at J, leaving 7 bases unmatched.

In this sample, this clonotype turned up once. The CDR3 sequence is CASSLSYRMGGDEQYF. The CDR3 coding sequence is TGTGCCAGCAGCTTAAGTTATCGCATGGGTGGCGACGAGCAGTACTTC. The chain couples TRBV7-2 to TRBJ2-7, with D hard to call. The germline V and J ends were trimmed by 2 bases and 5 bases, with 19 bases remaining between them. CDR3 length: 16 residues. Germline CDR1 reads SGHTA; CDR2 reads FQGNSA.

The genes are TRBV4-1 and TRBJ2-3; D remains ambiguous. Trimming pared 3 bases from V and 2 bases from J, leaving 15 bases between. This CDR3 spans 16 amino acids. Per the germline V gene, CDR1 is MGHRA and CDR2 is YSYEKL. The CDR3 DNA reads TGCGCCAGCAGCCATAGGTTTAGCATCCTCACAGATACGCAGTATTTT. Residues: CASSHRFSILTDTQYF.

The CDR3 region has the DNA TGTGCCAGCAGCGTTCAGCCGACTAGCGGGGGAACAGATACGCAGTATTTT. It codes for CASSVQPTSGGTDTQYF. V usage is TRBV9 and J usage is TRBJ2-3; 12 bases fit TRBD2. There are 17 residues in the CDR3. After removal of 2 bases from V and 3 bases from J, the junction contained 7 bases not matched to a gene. Germline CDR1 SGDLS, CDR2 YYNGEE.